This T cell receptor (beta chain) was retrieved from a study of cytomegalovirus exposure and HLA in healthy donors (dated by TCRdb to about 2017). Turning to the overall study: An earlier analysis of approximately 640 of the donors reported roughly 270 Gb of sequence data and some 100 million unique TCR beta sequences from some 180 million T cells. Around 320 gigabases of sequencing data and 80 million or so unique TCR sequences were included in an early release covering about 700 HLA-typed donors. Of the roughly 400 genotyped donors, around 81% fell in the genetic ancestry cluster associated with self-reported Caucasian donors. The study aimed to test whether cataloging public T cell receptors could reveal signatures of past pathogen exposure. Using immunosequencing, the study profiled T cell repertoires from roughly 650 subjects and related those repertoires to cytomegalovirus serostatus. Besides the first cohort of 666 subjects, a separate validation cohort made up of 120 different subjects was used. High-throughput TCR immunosequencing, statistical association of individual TCRs with disease status, and machine learning were combined to predict cytomegalovirus infection status. A later analysis re-analyzed previously published TCR beta repertoires from several hundred donors and added high-resolution HLA genotyping to study TCR occurrence patterns. In the later analysis, no new phenotypic data were used to find candidate immune exposures; instead, reliance was placed on TCR beta sequences and their occurrence across donors. An earlier analysis of 587 of the donors used high-throughput TCR beta sequencing to judge whether each TCR beta V gene segment behaved as functional or pseudogenic. Donor age, sex, ethnicity and CMV serostatus were compiled together with the repertoire data. Genome-wide SNP genotypes for about three fifths of the roughly 670 donors were used in a later genetic analysis, which treated that subset as a discovery cohort. All discovery cohort repertoires had been generated using a single sequencing platform. Class I and class II HLA loci were covered by the typing at four-digit resolution. Typing coverage varied by locus: about 620-630 donors for A, B, C, DRB1 and DQB1; under 550 for DQA1; more than 600 for DPA1; some 470 for DPB1. Because of strong linkage in the cohort, five DR-DQ haplotypes were treated as single units for association and clustering. Among 350 to 400 genotyped donors of the cohort, an average of about 240,000 unique TCR beta nucleotide sequences were sequenced per donor, 15% to 20% of them non-productive. Results the study describes overall, beyond this receptor: At a false discovery rate of 0.05, a later analysis linked some 18,000 TCR beta sequences to specific HLA alleles. The study listed 150 to 200 TCR beta chains as associated with cytomegalovirus. The presence/absence analyses assumed that sequencing depth was roughly uniform across donors, and that assumption may not be true. A further reported finding was that TCR beta sequences accurately predicted the HLA-A and HLA-B alleles for most subjects in the first cohort. It was suggested by the authors that the approach could potentially be generalized to other disease states and immunological phenotypes. Compared with equally common non-associated chains, HLA-associated TCR beta chains in a later analysis were more clonally expanded and had lower generation probabilities. A later analysis found that most CMV-associated TCR beta chains appeared HLA-restricted, with HLA associations seemingly driven largely by CMV exposure. According to a later analysis, parvovirus B19, influenza, CMV and Epstein-Barr virus appeared linked to several top co-occurrence clusters. CMV serostatus was the only immune exposure information available for the cohort. V-gene and J-gene trimming of TCR beta chains was associated with a missense DCLRE1C variant in a later genetic analysis, and the association was replicated in an independent cohort. Across donors, most TCR sequences were observed very rarely, whereas some public TCRs were present in many individuals. The cohort was sequenced for TCR beta chains only, and without alpha or paired-chain data the features that could be detected were limited. A later genetic analysis reported fewer N-insertions in productive TCRs among donors in an Asian-associated ancestry cluster than the approximately 670-donor mean. Because the 87-base-pair reads could not distinguish some IMGT-functional V segments, including TRBV6-2 and TRBV6-3, those segments were excluded. In vitro tests confirmed that three of the cytomegalovirus-associated TCR beta chains recognize cytomegalovirus antigens. The classifier was reported to diagnose cytomegalovirus status with high specificity and sensitivity in both the original cohort and the validation cohort. When HLA alleles, especially DR and DQ, strongly co-occurred, TCR associations were difficult to assign to individual alleles. In a later analysis, the rate of TCR association differed among HLA loci, with DRB1 alleles having the most associated TCRs and HLA-C alleles having the fewest. An earlier analysis of some 560 of the donors showed that most TCR beta V segments appeared in productive rearrangements either about 90% or about 30% of the time, which broadly matched IMGT annotations. Because counts were too low, more than 15 rarely observed V segments, including chromosome 9 orphons, were left out of the earlier analysis of some 640 of the donors. Linkage disequilibrium might explain the correlated functional status among segregating V segments, but an unknown experimental factor could not be excluded. Because some donors lacked HLA typing at each locus, the association tests relied only on the typed subset. A cluster of highly shared sequence variants was judged likely to represent a technical artifact of the sequencing pipeline.

The library was produced with the immunoSEQ multiplex PCR assay. A mixture of 60 forward primers for TCR Vbeta segments and 13 reverse primers for TCR Jbeta segments was used in the multiplex PCR. A multiplex PCR assay on genomic DNA amplified the CDR3 region of rearranged TCR beta genes. The Illumina HiSeq System was used to sequence the amplified TCR beta libraries as 87-base-pair reads. From the authors' description of their analysis: In a later analysis, roughly 80 million unique TCR beta chains were counted across the 650 to 700 repertoires, and roughly 9.9 million of these chains were shared by at least two donors. To remove PCR and sequencing errors, raw reads were error-corrected and collapsed into unique sequences using a nearest-neighbor algorithm that merged closely related sequences. V, D and J gene segments were assigned by aligning CDR3 sequences to IMGT reference sequences. For a sequence to be retained, a match of at least six nucleotides to both a V gene segment and a J gene segment was required. Rearrangements were classified as productive when the CDR3 lacked stop codons and remained in frame with V and J, and all other rearrangements were classified as non-productive. CDR3 was defined by IMGT convention, running from the second conserved V-encoded cysteine to the conserved J-encoded phenylalanine. In an earlier analysis of roughly 580 of the donors, sequences lacking an unambiguous match to a single V gene segment were excluded. An earlier analysis of about 600 of the donors called V segments functional above 56.7% productive rearrangements and segregating when the between-donor standard deviation exceeded 5%. A statistical classification framework was built for diagnosing cytomegalovirus status from the catalog of TCR beta chain sequences. In a later analysis, TCR nucleotide sequences were compared against IMGT/GENE-DB human TR gene sequences so that V and J genes could be assigned. Using the TCRdist pipeline, a later analysis assigned CDR3 sequences along with most-parsimonious VDJ recombination scenarios. In a later analysis, each TCR beta chain was defined by its CDR3 amino acid sequence together with its V-gene family, and reads without a unique V-gene family were excluded. To address suspected cross-contamination and a sequencing artifact, a later analysis removed some 620 highly shared, low-generation-probability nucleotide sequences. A later analysis calculated a clonal expansion index for each public chain from normalized within-repertoire ranks of inferred template counts. In a later analysis, generation probabilities were computed using a VDJ recombination model fitted to out-of-frame rearrangements, and the results were checked against IGoR. In a later analysis, TCR-TCR, TCR-HLA and TCR-CMV co-occurrence was scored with hypergeometric tests, and a repertoire-size bias correction was applied to TCR pairs. A later analysis estimated false discovery rates by permuting HLA or CMV assignments 20 times. In a later analysis, co-occurring TCRs were grouped using DBSCAN, with TCRdist sequence similarity added in when clustering inside HLA-allele-positive subsets. Repertoires with fewer than 30,000 or more than 120,000 public chains were left out of co-occurrence clustering, as were five repertoires with anomalous nucleotide sharing. TCRdb carries this immuneACCESS record with in-frame sequences only. Its versions omit some clonotypes, under half of them owing to an unresolved V gene in the studies checked, with the rest unexplained. V and J calls plus clone size are reproduced from that table; the DNA served to infer D and trimming. The sample's table covers 45,000 to 70,000 clones. The ten largest make up 12% of the sample.

The cohort comprised fewer than 750 healthy bone marrow donors. Cohort members were all nominally healthy when sampled, although unrecorded immune exposures were likely present. The donor was CMV seropositive and was included in the group of 270 or so seropositive cohort members. A peripheral blood sample was collected from each donor, and TCR beta sequencing was performed on peripheral blood mononuclear cells. The Qiagen DNeasy Blood Extraction Kit was used to extract genomic DNA from the blood cell samples. On this clone: Its target antigen remains unknown. Other DNA sequences in the sample encode the same CDR3.

CDR1 and CDR2 were assigned from the germline V gene as SGHNT and YENEEA. V lost 5 bases and J lost 2 bases, and the count of bases not matched to a germline gene is 7. Taken from cysteine to phenylalanine, the CDR3 has 15 residues. Kept here is only the CDR3 DNA, which spans 45 bases and is read in frame from base 1. This chain joins TRBV11-3 to TRBJ2-3; 7 bases in the middle match TRBD1. The sequence was collected from a woman between 25 and 40 years old in good health and CMV-seropositive. Sample: PBMCs. The nucleotides are TGTGCCAGCAGCCCCCGACAGGGTGCCACAGATACGCAGTATTTT. Translation gives CASSPRQGATDTQYF.